This T cell receptor beta chain comes out of a study of response to subunit inactivated influenza vaccine. Via MiXCR, TCRdb re-called the RT-PCR reads, giving one row per CDR3 protein. There are around 200,000 distinct CDR3 sequences in the sample; around 15% occur only once, and approximately 30% lies in the top ten. Turning to this clonotype: Its target is not known.

Looked up from germline, CDR1 is MNHEY and CDR2 is SVGEGT. Trimming took off 6 bases at V and 6 bases at J, with 12 bases between the two ends. The CDR3 contains 13 residues. Findings and caveats of the study: The authors suggested that few new T cells are recruited per seasonal influenza vaccination.

Sequencing was performed on CD8+ T cells sorted from PBMCs, taken approximately 5 days after vaccination. This receptor was taken from a man over 45 who received an inactivated influenza vaccine. This chain links TRBV6-2 or TRBV6-3 with TRBJ2-1, with D tentatively TRBD1 or TRBD2 (5 bases each). CDR3 DNA: TGTGCCAGCAGGCAGGGACGTATCAATGAGCAGTTCTTC. Translating it yields CASRQGRINEQFF.